This T cell receptor beta chain stems from a study of blood T cell repertoires in COVID-19 (dated by TCRdb to 2018 to 2020). Background for the entire study: The collaborator samples originated in the United States, Italy and Spain and spanned the acute and convalescent phases of COVID-19. The material from the prospective study consisted of cDNA or gDNA derived from T cells, B-cell-depleted T cells, or PBMCs. Deeply sampled blood TCRbeta repertoires from subjects exposed to, actively infected with, or recovered from COVID-19 were included in the dataset. The repertoires were released in a freely available public database intended as a resource for research on the immune response to SARS-CoV-2. The samples were drawn from the first 160 participants of the ongoing ImmuneRACE study and from 1,200 or so subjects provided by 6 global collaborators. The sample metadata nearly always contained a de-identified subject ID, COVID-19 status, age in years and sex. Where HLA class I and class II types were available, the types were taken from metadata supplied by the sample provider, not from assay-based typing.

As to this clone: Its antigen is unknown. One base away there is no much larger clone; base qualities are not given.

General study outcomes and caveats: The amount of clinical and demographic metadata varied by source and participant and was provided uncurated.

Whole blood was collected in K2EDTA tubes by collaborating institutions according to the institutions' own protocols. Collaborator samples were shipped for TCRbeta analysis as frozen whole blood, isolated PBMCs, or DNA extracted from either sample type. Taken from cysteine to phenylalanine, the CDR3 has 16 residues. The only DNA kept is the CDR3, 48 bases in frame from the first base. CDR1 and CDR2, per the germline V gene, are SGHRS and YFSETQ. V has 4 bases trimmed and J has 1 base trimmed; junction bases matching no gene number 5. TCRbeta CDR3 regions were amplified from genomic DNA by means of the immunoSEQ Assay, a bias-controlled multiplex PCR. The original methods were these. Nucleated cell counts per sample were estimated from amplification of reference gene primers within the assay. To quantify the absolute abundance of each unique TCRbeta CDR3 rearrangement, sequence reads were collapsed and filtered. For each sample, productive Simpson clonality was calculated as the square root of Simpson's diversity index over productive rearrangements. Entries here come from immuneACCESS through TCRdb and include only in-frame sequences with V and J called. Some clones fail to appear in such tables; in the studies checked, an unresolved V gene covers under half of the shortfall, and the cause of the remainder is unknown. That table gives V, J and clone size, and the DNA gave D and trimming. The sample contains about 94,000 clones, approximately 80% of them found a single time. Jointly, the top ten make up 15% to 20% of the sample.

The sequencing sample was made of peripheral blood. The V gene is TRBV5-1 and the J gene is TRBJ2-5, and 12 junction bases match TRBD2. The origin of this receptor is a human donor in a cohort sampled during active COVID-19. At the DNA level, the sequence is TGCGCCAGCAGCCATGGACTAGCGGGGCTCCAAGAGACCCAGTACTTC. Its translation reads: CASSHGLAGLQETQYF.